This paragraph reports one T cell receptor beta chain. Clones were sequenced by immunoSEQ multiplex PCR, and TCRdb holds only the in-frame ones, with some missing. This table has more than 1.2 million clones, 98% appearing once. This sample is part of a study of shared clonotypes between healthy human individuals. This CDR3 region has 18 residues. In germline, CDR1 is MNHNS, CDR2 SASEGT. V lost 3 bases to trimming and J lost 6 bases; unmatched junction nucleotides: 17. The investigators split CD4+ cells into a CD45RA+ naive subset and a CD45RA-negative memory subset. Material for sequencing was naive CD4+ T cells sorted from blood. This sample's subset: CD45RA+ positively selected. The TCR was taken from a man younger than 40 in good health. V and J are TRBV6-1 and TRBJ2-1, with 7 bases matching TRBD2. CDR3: CASSDPPGSGIGFNEQFF. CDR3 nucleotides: TGTGCCAGCAGTGATCCTCCAGGCAGCGGGATCGGATTCAATGAGCAGTTCTTC.